The clone carrying this T cell receptor beta chain appeared a single time. Libraries were prepared by immunoSEQ multiplex PCR; TCRdb keeps only in-frame clonotypes and omits some of them. The sample lists under 55,000 clones, over 90% occurring once. These data come from a study of T cell changes during pregnancy in multiple sclerosis. The CDR3 contains 14 residues. Germline CDR1 reads ENHRY; CDR2 reads SYGVKD. V gave up 0 bases and J gave up 3 bases, with 5 bases separating them. The TCR originated in a female donor in good health, enrolled as a control in a pregnancy study. This specimen was CD4+ T cells from peripheral blood mononuclear cells, taken after pregnancy. The chain links TRBV10-3 to TRBJ2-2, with D unresolved. DNA of the CDR3: TGTGCCATCAGTGAGTCGAGAGACACCGGGGAGCTGTTTTTT. Amino acid sequence: CAISESRDTGELFF.